These 21 T cell receptor beta chains were all obtained from the same sample, sequenced in a study of human T cells and chemical hapten exposure. TCRdb re-called the RACE reads through MiXCR, storing one row per CDR3 protein. The table records a few hundred thousand distinct CDR3 sequences, about 6% of them present only once. Time point indicated: patch test 2, 6 weeks after DPC sensitization. As to treatment: therapeutic diphenylcyclopropenone sensitization with weekly scalp DPC. This material consisted of whole blood, taken in connection with sensitization to the hapten diphenylcyclopropenone (DPC). These receptor sequences come from a woman in her late teens or twenties with alopecia areata. Some clones in this sample may be carry-over from other donors' samples.

This clonotype occurred many times. The genes are TRBV29-1 and TRBJ2-1, with 8 bases that match TRBD1. The CDR3 spans 12 residues. Germline V gives CDR1 SQVTM, CDR2 ANQGSEA. Germline trimming cut 7 bases from V and 9 bases from J; bases unmatched to any gene: 8. The DNA for the CDR3 is TGCAGCGCCGCGGACAGGGTCGGTGAGCAGTTCTTC. This sequence encodes CSAADRVGEQFF.

This clonotype was seen repeatedly, ten times or more. The chain couples TRBV21-1 to TRBJ1-3. TRBV21-1 is a known pseudogene. The CDR3 has 17 residues. The DNA of the CDR3 is TGTGCCAGCAGCAAATTTTTATCGGGTATCTCTGGAAACACCATATATTTT. Amino acids: CASSKFLSGISGNTIYF.

The sample holds many counts of this clonotype. The rearrangement uses TRBV5-1 and TRBJ2-1; 8 positions agree with TRBD2. Trimming removed 4 bases from V and 0 bases from J; junction bases left unmatched: 6. CDR3 length equals 16 residues. Germline V CDR1 and CDR2: SGHRS, YFSETQ. CDR3 region: CASSPGGVSSYNEQFF. As DNA, the CDR3 is TGCGCCAGCAGCCCGGGAGGGGTGAGCTCCTACAATGAGCAGTTCTTC.

This clonotype showed up just a few times. V is TRBV4-2 and J is TRBJ1-1, with TRBD1 as a possible D gene (5 bases). In germline, CDR1 is LGHNA, CDR2 YNFKEQ. This CDR3 contains 16 residues. Trimming stripped 2 bases from V and 1 base from J, with 14 bases between. The CDR3 sequence is CASSQTARGPNTEAFF. The CDR3, as DNA: TGTGCCAGCAGCCAAACTGCCCGGGGCCCGAACACTGAAGCTTTCTTT.

The chain recombines TRBV7-3 with TRBJ2-2; a possible D gene is TRBD1 (6 bases). V dropped 6 bases and J dropped 6 bases, with 14 bases sitting between them. This CDR3 is built from 14 residues. CDR1 is SGHTA and CDR2 is FQGTGA in the germline V gene. CDR3 residues: CASSRQGLAGELFF. CDR3 bases: TGTGCCAGCAGTCGGCAGGGGTTAGCCGGGGAGCTGTTTTTT.

This clonotype has more than one count but fewer than ten. V and J are TRBV18 and TRBJ1-1; no reliable D call. The germline gives CDR1 KGHSH, CDR2 LQKENI. The V gene lost 0 bases and the J gene lost 2 bases, with 13 bases spanning the gap. This CDR3 is 16 amino acids long. CDR3 nucleotide sequence: TGTGCCAGCTCACCACCGTCCGTCAGGAAAAACACTGAAGCTTTCTTT. It specifies CASSPPSVRKNTEAFF.

This clonotype came up a few times. The chain combines TRBV20-1 with TRBJ2-3, with a tentative D call TRBD1 (5 bases). Per germline, CDR1 DFQATT and CDR2 SNEGSKA (reference sequence). V was cut by 3 bases and J by 6 bases, with 7 bases left in between. The CDR3 is 11 amino acids. The CDR3 region is CSASRADTQYF. The CDR3 nucleotides read TGCAGTGCTAGCAGGGCGGATACGCAGTATTTT.

The chain links TRBV5-1 to TRBJ2-3; 8 bases are shared with TRBD2. Germline V gene lookup returns CDR1 SGHRS and CDR2 YFSETQ. V shed 4 bases, J shed 2 bases, and the junction held 9 bases outside the gene matches. The CDR3 has 16 residues. CDR3 protein: CASSEVPGGPTDTQYF. CDR3 bases: TGCGCCAGCAGCGAGGTCCCGGGGGGGCCCACAGATACGCAGTATTTT.

This clonotype was detected many times. The chain combines TRBV27 with TRBJ1-1; possible D gene TRBD1, 5 bases. The germline V and J ends were trimmed by 2 bases and 7 bases, with 14 bases remaining between them. Looked up from germline, CDR1 is MNHEY and CDR2 is SMNVEV (reference sequence). This CDR3 is built from 14 residues. The chain's CDR3 is CASSLGFGGNEAFF. CDR3 DNA sequence: TGTGCCAGCAGTTTAGGGTTCGGGGGTAATGAAGCTTTCTTT.

This clonotype was seen at least ten times. The rearrangement uses TRBV5-1 and TRBJ1-2, with TRBD1 matching over 7 bases. Germline lookup yields CDR1 SGHRS and CDR2 YFSETQ. The V gene end was trimmed by 1 base and the J gene end by 4 bases; junction bases not matched to a gene: 4. The CDR3 spans 14 residues. CDR3 in amino acids: CASSLYWTGYGYTF. In DNA form, the CDR3 reads TGCGCCAGCAGCTTGTATTGGACAGGCTATGGCTACACCTTC.

There are many counts of this clonotype. The chain is built from TRBV4-3 and TRBJ1-2, with 11 bases aligning to TRBD1. Germline loops: CDR1 LGHNA, CDR2 YSLEER. This CDR3 is 14 amino acids long. With 6 bases clipped from V and 8 bases from J, the junction kept 8 bases outside the gene matches. The CDR3 spells CASSSGQGAWGYTF. The CDR3 DNA is TGCGCCAGCAGTTCCGGACAGGGGGCTTGGGGCTACACCTTC.

This clonotype showed up just a few times. CDR3 residues: CASSLPGRNYGYTF. The CDR3 DNA reads TGTGCCAGCAGTCTTCCGGGACGGAACTATGGCTACACCTTC. The chain is built from TRBV28 and TRBJ1-2; TRBD1 is a possible D gene (5 bases). Germline CDR1 reads MDHEN; CDR2 reads SYDVKM. The CDR3 is 14 amino acids. Trimming removed 5 bases at V and 2 bases at J, with 12 bases between.

This clonotype was counted a few times. This chain connects TRBV7-8 to TRBJ2-2; TRBD1 aligns across 8 bases. The J segment lost 2 bases and the V segment lost 1 base, leaving 3 bases of the junction unmatched. CDR1 and CDR2 from the germline V gene are SGHVS and FQNEAQ. This CDR3 region has 16 residues. CDR3 DNA sequence: TGTGCCAGCAGCTTAGTGTCAGGGGGCAACACCGGGGAGCTGTTTTTT. This encodes CASSLVSGGNTGELFF.

This clonotype was found many times. J is TRBJ2-7 and V is TRBV10-3; 7 nucleotides agree with TRBD2. The ends lost 5 bases at V and 3 bases at J; junction bases unmatched: 4. The CDR3 totals 13 residues. CDR1 is ENHRY, CDR2 SYGVKD, per germline. CDR3 protein: CAISTGLVYEQYF. In DNA, the CDR3 is TGTGCCATCAGTACCGGACTAGTCTACGAGCAGTACTTC.

There are many counts of this clonotype. For the CDR3, the DNA is TGTGCCAGCAGTTACGGGGGAAATGGCTACACCTTC. Translation gives CASSYGGNGYTF. V and J are TRBV6-2 or TRBV6-3 and TRBJ1-2, with D possibly TRBD1 on 5 matching bases. Germline assignment: CDR1 MNHEY and CDR2 SVGEGT. The ends were cut back, 2 bases at V and 6 bases at J, with 7 bases in the middle. This CDR3 has 12 residues.

This clonotype was observed many times. The V and J genes are TRBV7-2 and TRBJ2-3; 8 nucleotides agree with TRBD1. This CDR3 comprises 16 residues. Germline-derived CDR1 and CDR2 are SGHTA and FQGNSA. J gave up 4 bases and V 6 bases, and 12 bases lay outside the gene matches. In DNA, the CDR3 is TGTGCCAGCAGGAAAGAGAACAGGGGGATAGCAGATACGCAGTATTTT. Translating gives CASRKENRGIADTQYF. Looking up the rest from reference TRBV7-2 and TRBJ2-3 gives the full variable domain: GAGVSQSPSNKVTEKGKDVELRCDPISGHTALYWYRQSLGQGLEFLIYFQGNSAPDKSGLPSDRFSAERTGGSVSTLTIQRTQQEDSAVYLCASRKENRGIADTQYFGPGTRLTVL.

The sample holds many counts of this clonotype. This chain connects TRBV7-2 to TRBJ1-1; D is ambiguous. V was trimmed by 1 base and J by 2 bases, leaving 11 bases between them. The CDR3 spans 15 residues. Germline CDR1 SGHTA, CDR2 FQGNSA. In nucleotides, the CDR3 is TGTGCCAGCAGCTTAGAGGGCAGCTATAACACTGAAGCTTTCTTT. Translation gives CASSLEGSYNTEAFF.

The rearrangement links TRBV14 to TRBJ2-7; no reliable D call. V was cut by 4 bases and J by 4 bases, with 8 bases left in between. This CDR3 is 12 amino acids long. Germline V gene lookup returns CDR1 SGHDN and CDR2 FVKESK. DNA for the CDR3: TGTGCCAGCAGCCTACATCCTTACGAGCAGTACTTC. Its protein product is CASSLHPYEQYF.

This rearrangement joins TRBV5-1 to TRBJ2-1; a weak D match, TRBD1 (6 bases). CDR3 length: 15 residues. CDR1 SGHRS and CDR2 YFSETQ come from the germline V gene. Trimming cost V 4 bases and J 6 bases, with 17 bases left between them. The CDR3 DNA sequence: TGCGCCAGCAGCCCCCGACAGGCCGGCGTCAATGAGCAGTTCTTC. As protein: CASSPRQAGVNEQFF.

This clonotype was counted many times. In DNA, the CDR3 is TGTGCCAGCAGTTTACAGGGGAGCTCCTATAATTCACCCCTCCACTTT. Amino acid sequence: CASSLQGSSYNSPLHF. This chain connects TRBV12-3 or TRBV12-4 to TRBJ1-6, with D tentatively TRBD1 (6 bases). V lost 2 bases, J lost 0 bases, and 8 bases lay in between. There are 16 residues in the CDR3.

The genes are TRBV6-5 and TRBJ2-2, with D hard to call. Germline-derived CDR1 and CDR2 are MNHEY and SVGAGI. The CDR3 is 14 residues long. V gave up 0 bases and J gave up 7 bases, with 9 bases separating them. The CDR3 nucleotides are TGTGCCAGCAGTTACTCGTCGGAGTACGGGGAGCTGTTTTTT. It yields the protein CASSYSSEYGELFF.